The T cell receptor (beta chain) described here comes from a study of identifying expanded T cells in peripheral blood. Broader study findings: Clone count variance between roughly 2-week samples rose with total template count. Technical replicates showed roughly 1.2 changed clones; approximately 2 weeks 15 to 20; four weeks 19.

Healthy donors had no documented immune events, such as infections, while sampled. V lost 2 bases to trimming and J lost 3 bases; unmatched junction nucleotides: 6. Germline loops: CDR1 LNHDA, CDR2 SQIVND (reference sequence). The CDR3 covers 15 residues. The assay was immunoSEQ multiplex PCR, and TCRdb's table has in-frame clones only and misses some. The sample has about 100,000 clones; around 90% are singletons. Of note for this clone: Its antigen is still unknown.

The clonotype originates from a person aged 18 to 75 in good health. The genes are TRBV19 and TRBJ1-2; 7 bases fit TRBD1. Specimen: blood. The DNA for the CDR3 is TGTGCCAGTAGTATAACAACAGGGGACTACTATGGCTACACCTTC. Amino acid sequence: CASSITTGDYYGYTF.